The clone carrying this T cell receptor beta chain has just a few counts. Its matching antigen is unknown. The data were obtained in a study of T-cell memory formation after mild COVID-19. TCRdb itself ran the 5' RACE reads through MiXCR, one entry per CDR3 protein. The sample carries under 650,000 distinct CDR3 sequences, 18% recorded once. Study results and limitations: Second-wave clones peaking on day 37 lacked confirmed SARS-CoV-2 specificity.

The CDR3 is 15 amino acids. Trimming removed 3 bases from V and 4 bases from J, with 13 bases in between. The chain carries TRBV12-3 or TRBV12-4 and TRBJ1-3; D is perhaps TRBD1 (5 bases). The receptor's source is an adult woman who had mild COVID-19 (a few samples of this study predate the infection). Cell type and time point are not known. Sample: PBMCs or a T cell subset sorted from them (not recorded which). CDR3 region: CASSFSDTPGNTIYF. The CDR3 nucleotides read TGTGCCAGCAGTTTTTCGGACACACCGGGAAACACCATATATTTT.